A selection of T cell receptor beta chains follows, all from one sample in a study of Ad26.COV2.S vaccination and SARS-CoV-2 variants. Sequencing used immunoSEQ multiplex PCR; TCRdb keeps in-frame clones, though not all of them. The sample lists roughly 240,000 clones, approximately 88% seen once, with roughly a tenth in the top ten. This specimen consisted of peripheral blood, obtained in a trial of Ad26.COV2.S vaccine versus placebo. These receptors all stem from a person between 18 and 65 years old who received the Ad26.COV2.S COVID-19 vaccine or a placebo. CDR3s include the opening cysteine and the closing phenylalanine or tryptophan. D genes are given only for firm matches. Where a row states a size, it is once, few, many or the class of an expanded clone; other rows omit it.

clone size	D gene	V gene	J gene	CDR3 DNA	CDR3 protein
NA	TRBD1	TRBV5-1	TRBJ2-5	TGCGCCAGCAGCCCTAGGGGGCCAGAGACCCAGTACTTC	CASSPRGPETQYF
NA	NA	TRBV4-2	TRBJ1-3	TGTGCCAGCAGCCAAGATCGAGTCGGCACCGCTGGAAACACCATATATTTT	CASSQDRVGTAGNTIYF
NA	NA	TRBV24-1	TRBJ1-1	TGTGCCACCAGTGAGGGACCGAACACTGAAGCTTTCTTT	CATSEGPNTEAFF
once	TRBD2	TRBV6-2/TRBV6-3	TRBJ2-1	TGTGCCAGCAGCCGTAGAAGAACCTGGACTAGCAGCAATGAGCAGTTCTTC	CASSRRRTWTSSNEQFF
NA	NA	TRBV18	TRBJ2-2	TGTGCCAGCTCACGGAACACCGGGGAGCTGTTTTTT	CASSRNTGELFF
NA	NA	TRBV25-1	TRBJ2-5	TGTGCCAGCAGCCCCGCTTGGAGTTGGGAGACCCAGTACTTC	CASSPAWSWETQYF
once	NA	TRBV19	TRBJ1-1	TGTGCCAGTACCCTAAGGGGCGGGAACACTGAAGCTTTCTTT	CASTLRGGNTEAFF
NA	NA	TRBV9	TRBJ1-1	TGTGCCAGCAGCGTAGATCCCGGGCGGCCGGGAGCTTTCTTT	CASSVDPGRPGAFF
NA	NA	TRBV6-5	TRBJ2-3	TGTGCCAGCAGTTACTTTCCGGGAGTTGGCACAGATACGCAGTATTTT	CASSYFPGVGTDTQYF
NA	NA	TRBV5-3	TRBJ1-3	TGTGCCAGAAGCTGGGCGACAGACGACTCTGGAAACACCATATATTTT	CARSWATDDSGNTIYF
once	NA	TRBV9	TRBJ1-6	TGTGCCAGCAGCCCCGCCGCCGCGGGGGGCTCCTATAATTCACCCCTCCACTTT	CASSPAAAGGSYNSPLHF
NA	TRBD2	TRBV3-1/TRBV3-2	TRBJ2-7	TGTGCCAGCAGCCAAGAGGGTGGACTAGCGGTTGGTAGGCAGTACTTC	CASSQEGGLAVGRQYF
NA	TRBD1	TRBV4-3	TRBJ1-2	TGCGCCAGCAGCCAAGAGACAGGGGGGGACTATGGCTACACCTTC	CASSQETGGDYGYTF
NA	NA	TRBV12-5	TRBJ2-7	TGTGCTAGTGGTTTGGTAAACAGGGCGGCAGGCCCGGCTTCCTACGAGCAGTACTTC	CASGLVNRAAGPASYEQYF
NA	TRBD1	TRBV11-1	TRBJ2-1	TGTGCCAGCAGCTCCCGGGACAGGACGAACAATGAGCAGTTCTTC	CASSSRDRTNNEQFF
once	NA	TRBV3-1/TRBV3-2	TRBJ2-3	TGTGCCAGCGGGGGGGCCACAGATACGCAGTATTTT	CASGGATDTQYF
NA	TRBD2	TRBV5-3	TRBJ2-5	TGTGCCAGAAGCTTGGAACCGGGACTAGCGGGAGGGCCTGATAAAAGACAAGAGACCCAGTACTTC	CARSLEPGLAGGPDKRQETQYF